The clone carrying this T cell receptor beta chain was counted a few times. The time point: newly diagnosed GD, antithyroid drugs for less than 3 months. The TCR library was made from RNA that had been extracted from PBMCs in TRIzol. The patients were drawn from one endocrinology department in Xi'an, China. The data were obtained in a study of regulatory T cells in long-lasting Graves disease. V dropped 0 bases and J dropped 7; count of bases not matched to a gene: 4. CDR1 is LGHNA and CDR2 is YNFKEQ in the germline V gene. There are 15 residues in the CDR3. For TCR beta, libraries came from iRepertoire HTBI primers and Arm-PCR of CDR3 regions. Each CDR3 protein gets one entry after TCRdb re-called the multiplex PCR reads with MiXCR. The sample carries a few hundred thousand distinct CDR3 sequences, 15% to 20% recorded once. The sample was also reused in another study, on T cells in Graves' hyperthyroidism and ophthalmopathy.

This chain uses TRBV4-2 with TRBJ2-1, with 9 bases matching TRBD1. This TCR came from a man aged 40-49 years with Graves disease. Here the sequenced sample was peripheral blood mononuclear cells (PBMCs), taken at new diagnosis, from a patient treated with antithyroid drugs. As DNA, the CDR3 is TGTGCCAGCAGCCAAGAAACAGGGGGCACGAATGAGCAGTTCTTC. It codes for CASSQETGGTNEQFF.